The 24 T cell receptor beta chains below come from one sample, sequenced in a study of T cells in Graves' hyperthyroidism and ophthalmopathy. RNA transcripts provided the source from which TCR beta CDR3 regions were amplified. When the TCR CDR3 underwent first-round RT-PCR, the HTBI primer set was used. TCRdb reprocessed the multiplex PCR reads with MiXCR, giving one entry per CDR3 protein. The table shows approximately 500,000 distinct CDR3 sequences, with 46% occurring only once. The sequenced sample consisted of peripheral blood or thyroid tissue (not recorded which). These receptors were taken from a woman aged 18-29 years with Graves' hyperthyroidism.

This clonotype was picked up many times. The chain is built from TRBV10-3 and TRBJ2-3; D ambiguous. Germline values: CDR1 ENHRY, CDR2 SYGVKD. V was pared by 6 bases and J by 3 bases, with 4 bases between. The CDR3 has 11 residues. Written as DNA, the CDR3 is TGTGCCATCAGGGGTACAGATACGCAGTATTTT. Residues: CAIRGTDTQYF.

This clonotype was counted ten times or more. The J gene is TRBJ1-2, the V gene TRBV28, with 10 bases matching TRBD1. The junction had 6 bases not matched to a gene; V was cut back by 0 bases and J by 2 bases. This CDR3 comprises 17 residues. Germline V gene data show CDR1 as MDHEN and CDR2 as SYDVKM. The CDR3 DNA is TGTGCCAGCAGTTTATGGTTTCGGGGACAGGGGAACTATGGCTACACCTTC. Encoded protein: CASSLWFRGQGNYGYTF.

At least ten counts were recorded for this clonotype. The V gene is TRBV10-2, the J gene TRBJ1-3, with D unclear. Trimming cost V 3 bases and J 6 bases, with 9 bases left between them. The CDR3 has 13 amino acids. CDR1 and CDR2 from the germline V gene are WSHSY and SAAADI. CDR3 in amino acids: CASSDSEENTIYF. CDR3 in DNA: TGCGCCAGCAGTGACTCGGAGGAAAACACCATATATTTT.

The rearrangement links TRBV29-1 to TRBJ1-1; D perhaps matches TRBD1 (5 bases). This CDR3 spans 16 amino acids. V gave up 0 bases and J gave up 4 bases, with 18 bases separating them. From germline, CDR1 is SQVTM and CDR2 ANQGSEA. CDR3 DNA: TGCAGCGTTGAAGATATGGGGGAGCTCAGTGGCACTGAAGCTTTCTTT. It yields the protein CSVEDMGELSGTEAFF.

The chain carries TRBV10-3 and TRBJ2-7, with D maybe TRBD1 (6 bases). The V and J ends lost 0 bases and 7 bases respectively, with 7 bases between them. The CDR3 sequence is 12 residues long. Germline V lookup: CDR1 ENHRY, CDR2 SYGVKD. CDR3 amino acids: CAISESTGEQYF. The CDR3 nucleotides read TGTGCCATCAGTGAGTCAACAGGGGAGCAGTACTTC.

The chain couples TRBV2 to TRBJ1-3; D remains unclear. The germline gives CDR1 SNHLY, CDR2 FYNNEI. Trimming took off 5 bases at V and 7 bases at J, with 9 bases between the two ends. The CDR3 runs to 12 residues. Here the CDR3 reads CASSPVGNTIYF. CDR3 coding DNA: TGTGCCAGCAGTCCAGTGGGGAACACCATATATTTT. The full variable domain, rest sourced from reference TRBV2 and TRBJ1-3, is EPEVTQTPSHQVTQMGQEVILRCVPISNHLYFYWYRQILGQKVEFLVSFYNNEISEKSEIFDDQFSVERPDGSNFTLKIRSTKLEDSAMYFCASSPVGNTIYFGEGSWLTVV.

In this sample, this clonotype turned up many times. The chain is built from TRBV12-3 or TRBV12-4 and TRBJ1-6; D perhaps matches TRBD1 (5 bases). The CDR3 is 16 residues long. V lost 4 bases to trimming and J lost 3 bases, with 13 bases between them. CDR3 coding DNA: TGTGCCAGCAGTTCCTACGGGACGGTCTATAATTCACCCCTCCACTTT. Encoded protein: CASSSYGTVYNSPLHF.

This chain connects TRBV12-3 or TRBV12-4 to TRBJ1-2, with TRBD1 matching over 10 bases. The CDR3 runs 14 residues. The trim removed 6 bases at V and 8 bases at J, leaving 9 bases unmatched. CDR3 sequence: CASRTGTGVYGYTF. The CDR3 DNA reads TGTGCCAGCAGGACAGGGACAGGGGTCTACGGCTACACCTTC.

This clonotype was seen more than once but under ten times. This chain connects TRBV29-1 to TRBJ1-2; D uncertain. The CDR3 is 13 residues long. Germline CDR1 reads SQVTM; CDR2 reads ANQGSEA. V was clipped by 8 bases and J by 0 bases, with 13 bases between them. The CDR3 protein is CSFLGKPNYGYTF. CDR3 sequence (DNA): TGCAGCTTCCTAGGGAAACCTAACTATGGCTACACCTTC.

Points on this clonotype: Here the CDR3 omits its conserved ending phenylalanine or tryptophan, so a read error is the likely source. No DNA is shown, since the ends of the CDR3 on it are uncertain; the CDR3 is the one TCRdb lists. The V and J genes are TRBV14 and TRBJ1-4. The CDR3 adds up to 9 amino acids, both ends counted. Germline CDR1 SGHDN, CDR2 FVKESK. Here the CDR3 reads CASSQEKGS.

This clonotype showed up many times. V gene TRBV12-3 or TRBV12-4 combines with J gene TRBJ1-5; D may be TRBD1 (5 bases). This CDR3 has 16 amino acids. V lost 1 base, J lost 5 bases, and 15 bases lay in between. The CDR3 DNA sequence: TGTGCCAGCAGTTTAGGGTGGGGGACGATCGATCAGCCCCAGCATTTT. This sequence encodes CASSLGWGTIDQPQHF.

The chain recombines TRBV7-9 with TRBJ2-5, with TRBD2 matching over 9 bases. J was trimmed by 5 bases and V by 1 base; bases with no gene match: 8. Germline CDR1 and CDR2: SEHNR and FQNEAQ (reference sequence). The CDR3 is made up of 16 amino acids. This CDR3 reads CASSLGTTSGGETQYF. In DNA, the CDR3 is TGTGCCAGCAGCTTAGGGACGACTAGCGGTGGGGAGACCCAGTACTTC. Based on the CDR3 plus reference TRBV7-9 and TRBJ2-5, the full variable domain is DTGVSQNPRHKITKRGQNVTFRCDPISEHNRLYWYRQTLGQGPEFLTYFQNEAQLEKSRLLSDRFSAERPKGSFSTLEIQRTEQGDSAMYLCASSLGTTSGGETQYFGPGTRLLVL.

This clonotype was seen ten or more times. The rearrangement uses TRBV20-1 and TRBJ2-7; D is possibly TRBD1 (5 bases). The CDR3 covers 14 residues. Germline-derived CDR1 and CDR2 are DFQATT and SNEGSKA (reference sequence). V lost 0 bases and J 6 bases, leaving 15 bases between the germline ends. The CDR3 nucleotides are TGCAGTGCTAGAGATCGTGACAGTGCCGCCGAGCAGTACTTC. Encoded protein: CSARDRDSAAEQYF.

Concerning this clonotype itself: Given a much more abundant clone one base away, this may be a read error. The chain links TRBV7-2 to TRBJ2-3; no firm D call. The CDR3 spans 12 residues. The germline V gene encodes CDR1 SGHTA and CDR2 FQGNSA. The CDR3 protein is CASSPPGDAQYF. The CDR3 coding sequence is TGTGCCAGCAGCCCACCAGGAGATGCGCAGTATTTT.

Concerning this clonotype itself: A much larger clone sits a single nucleotide away, making a read error possible. The chain couples TRBV24-1 to TRBJ2-6, with D unclear. CDR1 is KGHDR and CDR2 is SFDVKD in the germline V gene. There are 16 residues in the CDR3. V lost 6 bases, J lost 0 bases, and 11 bases lay in between. CDR3 nucleotides: TGTGCCACCAGTTATTGGGCAATCTCTGGGGCCAACGTCCTGACTTTC. Protein sequence: CATSYWAISGANVLTF.

The V and J genes are TRBV28 and TRBJ2-7, with a tentative D call TRBD2 (6 bases). The CDR3 extends over 17 amino acids. The germline CDR1 and CDR2 sequences are MDHEN and SYDVKM. V was trimmed by 6 bases and J by 2 bases, leaving 23 bases between them. The CDR3 bases are TGTGCCAGCAGGGCCCCCACCTTCGGGCGGGATACCTACGAGCAGTACTTC. Translated: CASRAPTFGRDTYEQYF.

The chain combines TRBV2 with TRBJ2-1; 7 positions match TRBD1. This CDR3 has 14 residues. After removal of 11 bases from V and 8 bases from J, the junction contained 15 bases not matched to a gene. CDR1 is SNHLY, CDR2 FYNNEI, per germline. The CDR3 sequence: CARSATGVIYEQFF. The DNA of the CDR3 is TGTGCCCGAAGTGCCACAGGGGTAATATATGAGCAGTTCTTC.

This chain joins TRBV7-9 and TRBJ1-2; D not resolved. Germline assignment: CDR1 SEHNR and CDR2 FQNEAQ (reference sequence). Trimming shortened V by 1 base and J by 6 bases, and 18 bases separated the two germline ends. The length of the CDR3 is 16 residues. CDR3 residues: CASSLVVTGVGDGYTF. The CDR3 DNA sequence: TGTGCCAGCAGCTTAGTTGTCACCGGGGTTGGAGATGGCTACACCTTC.

The chain joins TRBV6-6 to TRBJ2-5; 7 bases line up with TRBD1. The last part of the DNA fits TRBJ2-3 better; the J call may be wrong. Germline values: CDR1 MNHNY, CDR2 SVGAGI (reference sequence). This CDR3 is built from 17 residues. The CDR3 here is CASSYRRQGQGTDTQYF. Here the CDR3 DNA reads TGTGCCAGCAGTTACAGAAGACAGGGTCAAGGCACAGATACGCAGTATTTT.

This clonotype was recorded at least ten times. This sequence joins TRBV24-1 and TRBJ1-5; the match to TRBD1 covers 10 bases. The junction had 6 bases not matched to a gene; V was cut back by 4 bases and J by 4 bases. This CDR3 has 16 amino acids. The germline V gene encodes CDR1 KGHDR and CDR2 SFDVKD. The CDR3 bases are TGTGCCACCAGTGAGGGGCCGGGACAGGGGAATCAGCCCCAGCATTTT. This translates into CATSEGPGQGNQPQHF.

There are a few counts of this clonotype. J is TRBJ2-2 and V is TRBV30, with no clear D. With 2 bases removed from V and 6 bases from J, the gap between germline ends came to 4 bases. The CDR3 runs to 11 residues. Per the germline V gene, CDR1 is GTSNPN and CDR2 is SVGIG (reference sequence). The CDR3 sequence is CAWSFPGELFF. The CDR3 coding sequence is TGTGCCTGGAGTTTTCCCGGGGAGCTGTTTTTT. The whole variable domain, filled in from reference TRBV30 and TRBJ2-2, reads SQTIHQWPATLVQPVGSPLSLECTVEGTSNPNLYWYRQAAGRGLQLLFYSVGIGQISSEVPQNLSASRPQDRQFILSSKKLLLSDSGFYLCAWSFPGELFFGEGSRLTVL.

In its sample, this clonotype was seen many times. V and J are TRBV5-1 and TRBJ2-7, with D perhaps matching TRBD1 (6 bases). V was pared by 4 bases and J by 3 bases, with 17 bases between. The CDR3 is 15 residues long. In germline, CDR1 is SGHRS, CDR2 YFSETQ. The CDR3 loop reads CASSPDRTIGYEQYF. CDR3 DNA: TGCGCCAGCAGCCCCGACAGGACCATCGGCTACGAGCAGTACTTC.

This clonotype has ten or more counts. This chain uses TRBV11-2 with TRBJ1-2; D is unclear. Deletions cut 3 bases from V and 2 bases from J, with 7 bases between. The CDR3 consists of 13 residues. Germline V lookup: CDR1 SGHAT, CDR2 FQNNGV. As DNA, the CDR3 is TGTGCCAGCAGCTTGCACGGGAACTATGGCTACACCTTC. Protein product: CASSLHGNYGYTF.

This clonotype was picked up many times. The chain joins TRBV10-3 to TRBJ2-7; 7 bases line up with TRBD2. The CDR3 totals 14 residues. Germline values: CDR1 ENHRY, CDR2 SYGVKD. V was clipped by 6 bases and J by 2 bases; unmatched bases: 7. The CDR3: CAIRSQREAYEQYF. As DNA, the CDR3 is TGTGCCATCAGATCACAGCGGGAAGCCTACGAGCAGTACTTC.